Many counts were recorded for the clone carrying this TCR beta chain. Trimming removed 1 base from V and 8 bases from J, with 9 bases in between. The CDR3 loop spans 13 amino acids. TCRdb re-called the 5' RACE reads through MiXCR, storing one row per CDR3 protein. The data contain 35,000 to 45,000 distinct CDR3 sequences, 22% of them singletons. Treg sorting used a CD4+CD25+CD127-/low gate. Material for sequencing was Tregs sorted from a lymph node. The source is a female donor with breast cancer. The chain joins TRBV12-3 or TRBV12-4 to TRBJ2-1; maybe TRBD1 (6 bases). The CDR3 spells CASSLVRGDEQFF. The CDR3 DNA is TGTGCCAGCAGTTTAGTCAGGGGCGATGAGCAGTTCTTC.